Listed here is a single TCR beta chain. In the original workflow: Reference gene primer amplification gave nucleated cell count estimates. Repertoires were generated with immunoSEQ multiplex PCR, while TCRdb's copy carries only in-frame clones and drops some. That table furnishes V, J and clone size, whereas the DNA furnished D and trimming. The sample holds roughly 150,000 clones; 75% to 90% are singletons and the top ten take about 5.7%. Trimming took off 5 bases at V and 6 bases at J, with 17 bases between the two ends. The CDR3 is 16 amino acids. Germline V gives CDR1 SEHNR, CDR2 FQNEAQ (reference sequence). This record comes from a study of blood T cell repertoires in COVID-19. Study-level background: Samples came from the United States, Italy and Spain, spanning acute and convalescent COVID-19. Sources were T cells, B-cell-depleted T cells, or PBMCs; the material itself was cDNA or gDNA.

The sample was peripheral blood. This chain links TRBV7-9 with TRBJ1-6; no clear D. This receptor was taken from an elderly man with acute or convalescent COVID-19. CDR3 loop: CASSLPGGGINSPLHF. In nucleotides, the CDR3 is TGTGCCAGCAGCCTCCCCGGCGGAGGAATTAATTCACCCCTCCACTTT.